The clone carrying this T cell receptor (beta chain) was observed a few times. Its antigen is not identified. This specimen belongs to a study of beta chain features in type 1 diabetes. Study at large: There were 107,917,701 sorted cells examined across all samples.

There are 15 residues in the CDR3. The V end was cut by 2 bases, the J end by 6 bases, with 16 bases between. CDR1 MNHEY and CDR2 SVGAGI come from the germline V gene. One heparinised blood draw averaging approximately 120 mL was given by each donor. Reverse transcribing all isolated RNA meant expressed TCRB transcripts were sequenced. Naive, central memory and regulatory T cell samples averaged roughly 3.5 million immunoSEQ reads each. Repertoires were generated with immunoSEQ multiplex PCR, while TCRdb's copy carries only in-frame clones and drops some. This sample has a few hundred thousand clones, with over 8.5% found just once. Study results and caveats: Shorter templates might be favored by PCR, and equally so in patients and in controls. A moderate, significant TCRB CDR3 shortening appeared in type 1 diabetes across four CD4+ subsets.

The sample consisted of central memory CD4+ T cells from blood. The receptor was derived from a man aged 25-45 years with type 1 diabetes. The chain employs TRBV6-5 and TRBJ1-2, with D tentatively TRBD1 (5 bases). The CDR3 sequence: CASSYRSEQGDGYTF. In DNA form, the CDR3 reads TGTGCCAGCAGTTACCGCTCCGAGCAGGGCGATGGCTACACCTTC.